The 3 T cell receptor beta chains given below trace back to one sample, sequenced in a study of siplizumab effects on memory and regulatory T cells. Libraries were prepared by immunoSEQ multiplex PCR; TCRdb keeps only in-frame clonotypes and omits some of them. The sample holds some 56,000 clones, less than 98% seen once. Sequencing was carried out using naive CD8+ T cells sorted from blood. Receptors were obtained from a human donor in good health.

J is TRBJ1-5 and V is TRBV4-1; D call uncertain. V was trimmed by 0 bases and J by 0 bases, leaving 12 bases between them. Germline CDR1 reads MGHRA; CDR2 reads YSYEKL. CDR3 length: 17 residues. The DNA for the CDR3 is TGCGCCAGCAGCCAAGATCTGGGGAGTTATAGCAATCAGCCCCAGCATTTT. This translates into CASSQDLGSYSNQPQHF.

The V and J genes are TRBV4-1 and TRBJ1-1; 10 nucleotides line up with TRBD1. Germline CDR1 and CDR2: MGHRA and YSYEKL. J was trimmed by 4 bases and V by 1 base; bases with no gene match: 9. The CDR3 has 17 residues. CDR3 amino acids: CASSQGGAGQGFTEAFF. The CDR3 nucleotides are TGCGCCAGCAGCCAAGGGGGGGCGGGACAGGGGTTCACTGAAGCTTTCTTT.

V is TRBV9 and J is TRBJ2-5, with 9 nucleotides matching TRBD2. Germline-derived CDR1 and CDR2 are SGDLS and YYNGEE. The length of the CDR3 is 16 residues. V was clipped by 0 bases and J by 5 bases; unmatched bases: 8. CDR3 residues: CASSVAGLASSETQYF. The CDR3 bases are TGTGCCAGCAGCGTAGCCGGACTAGCGTCCTCTGAGACCCAGTACTTC.